This T cell receptor beta chain was found in a study of CD8 T cells in ankylosing spondylitis (dated by TCRdb to the late 2010s). For context, the study as a whole: To find TCR variants linked to disease, the study profiled T cell receptor beta repertoires in ankylosing spondylitis patients and healthy donors. Peripheral blood was sampled, and synovial fluid was additionally collected from ankylosing spondylitis patients. The full study cohort comprised about 24 ankylosing spondylitis patients and approximately 100 healthy donors. The research as a whole found: According to the report, matched synovial fluid samples from ankylosing spondylitis patients were significantly enriched for the disease-linked clones. In peripheral blood, the disease-linked clones were found at relatively low frequencies and had a CD8+ phenotype. A TCR beta motif of eight highly homologous amino acid variants appeared characteristic of blood from ankylosing spondylitis patients. Some of the motif variants had been reported before in the synovial fluid and blood of reactive arthritis patients, a finding that suggests common disease-initiation mechanisms.

As encoded in the germline V gene, CDR1 is LGHNA while CDR2 is YNFKEQ. Clipping removes 1 base from V and 2 bases from J, with 4 as the unmatched junction base count. The CDR3 sequence holds 16 residues, the cysteine and phenylalanine included. Only CDR3 DNA remains: 48 bases, in frame from the first base. Many counts were recorded for this clonotype. Its target antigen remains unknown. Nothing much larger sits one base from this clone, and base qualities are not available. Synovial fluid samples were matched to blood samples from the same ankylosing spondylitis patients. Sequenced using an Illumina HiSeq 2500. TCR beta libraries were prepared by quantitative 5'-RACE with molecular barcodes. The study's processing was this. To identify disease-linked TCR variants, a new computational method was used, one built on a probabilistic model of VDJ rearrangement. TCRdb reprocessed the public reads (quality trimming at Q25 with fastp, clone calling with MiXCR) and kept in-frame beta chains. Every CDR3 protein is listed once, alongside the most common genes and DNA of its rows. These V and J calls rely on TCRdb rather than the paper's analysis. This sample has 50,000 to 75,000 distinct CDR3 sequences in its table, and 6.2% of those were observed once. The ten largest clones take up about 5% of the sample.

The chain couples TRBV4-2 to TRBJ2-2, with 7 middle bases fitting TRBD2. The origin of this receptor is a male donor with ankylosing spondylitis. The sample comprised synovial fluid, either unsorted or a sorted T cell fraction (not recorded which). The CDR3 corresponds to CASSQGGTINTGELFF. Here is the DNA: TGTGCCAGCAGCCAAGGAGGGACTATTAACACCGGGGAGCTGTTTTTT.